The entry that follows covers one TCR beta chain sequence. The data are from a study of control samples from healthy donors and cancer patients. Sequencing was performed with immunoSEQ multiplex PCR; in TCRdb, only in-frame clones are kept and a portion is missing. This sample has over 150,000 clones, with approximately 94% found just once. Germline V gene sequence: CDR1 SGHVS, CDR2 FQNEAQ. V lost 5 bases and J lost 0, with 14 bases in between. The CDR3 is 15 residues long. The sequenced sample consisted of PBMCs. The chain carries TRBV7-8 and TRBJ2-7; D is uncertain. This sequence was found in a man in his 60s with colorectal cancer. CDR3 DNA: TGTGCCAGCAGCGTAGGATCGCCGCCCTCCTACGAGCAGTACTTC. It encodes CASSVGSPPSYEQYF.